This is a list of T cell receptor beta chains from one sample in a study of tumor-infiltrating lymphocytes in oesophageal squamous cell carcinoma. Via MiXCR, TCRdb re-called the PCR reads, giving one row per CDR3 protein. The sample lists 20,000 or so distinct CDR3 sequences, around 37% seen once, with roughly 19% in the top ten. Input material: esophageal tumor tissue. Source of these receptors: a female donor with esophageal squamous cell carcinoma. CDR3s leave out the opening cysteine and the closing phenylalanine or tryptophan. The order of the fields is V gene, D gene, CDR3 protein. D genes are given only for firm matches.

v_gene: TRBV12-3/TRBV12-4
d_gene: TRBD2
CDR3aa: ASRSGSLGELF

v_gene: TRBV12-3/TRBV12-4
d_gene: TRBD1
CDR3aa: ASSSGTEYEQD

v_gene: TRBV28
d_gene: -
CDR3aa: ASSTVINEKLF

v_gene: TRBV5-8
d_gene: -
CDR3aa: ASSLVTATIDTQY

v_gene: TRBV7-4
d_gene: -
CDR3aa: ASSLVGETQY

v_gene: TRBV6-9
d_gene: TRBD1
CDR3aa: ASSYRKRGLSGYT

v_gene: TRBV5-1
d_gene: -
CDR3aa: ASSPGLSLGSYEQY

v_gene: TRBV6-1
d_gene: -
CDR3aa: ASSYLQGYYGYT

v_gene: TRBV2
d_gene: TRBD2
CDR3aa: ASRERDESYNEQF

v_gene: TRBV7-3
d_gene: -
CDR3aa: ASSLQVTDTQY

v_gene: TRBV11-3
d_gene: -
CDR3aa: ASSNGQTEPYYGYT

v_gene: TRBV7-3
d_gene: TRBD1
CDR3aa: ASSLGQGLNEQF

v_gene: TRBV4-2
d_gene: TRBD2
CDR3aa: ASSSGRALSGANVLT

v_gene: TRBV11-2
d_gene: TRBD1
CDR3aa: ASSLRDSSYEQY

v_gene: TRBV7-2
d_gene: -
CDR3aa: ASSFQGGYEQY

v_gene: TRBV7-9
d_gene: -
CDR3aa: ASSMFTDTQY

v_gene: TRBV6-1
d_gene: TRBD1
CDR3aa: ASSPTGGWDQPQH

v_gene: TRBV5-1
d_gene: TRBD1
CDR3aa: ASSLQGADYNEQF

v_gene: TRBV9
d_gene: -
CDR3aa: ASSLPSGGGNSPLH

v_gene: TRBV7-6
d_gene: -
CDR3aa: ASSLAGKVNEQY

v_gene: TRBV5-5
d_gene: -
CDR3aa: ASSLALGVHQPQH

v_gene: TRBV6-2/TRBV6-3
d_gene: -
CDR3aa: ASSPTDSTDTQY

v_gene: TRBV3-1
d_gene: -
CDR3aa: ASSQPTGPGANVLT

v_gene: TRBV20-1
d_gene: -
CDR3aa: SARVAQGRETQY

v_gene: TRBV7-2
d_gene: -
CDR3aa: ASSLSADTQY

v_gene: TRBV7-6
d_gene: -
CDR3aa: ASSQGGTDPNTGELF

v_gene: TRBV7-6
d_gene: -
CDR3aa: ASSLLRRYNEQF

v_gene: TRBV9
d_gene: -
CDR3aa: ASSPTQGNYEQY

v_gene: TRBV5-3
d_gene: TRBD2
CDR3aa: ARSWGTNFSYNEQF